Given below is one T cell receptor beta chain in context. This sample was taken from a study of control samples from healthy donors and cancer patients. The germline CDR1 and CDR2 sequences are MNHEY and SVGAGI. The CDR3 is made up of 15 amino acids. V was cut by 8 bases and J by 2 bases, with 18 bases left in between. TCRdb keeps only in-frame clones here, not all; method: immunoSEQ multiplex PCR. The sample has fewer than 500,000 clones, around 90% seen once. The chain couples TRBV6-5 to TRBJ1-1, with a tentative D call TRBD1 (6 bases). Material: PBMCs. The TCR was taken from a man aged 35 to 55 with head and neck cancer. CDR3 loop: CASGDAGQSNTEAFF. The CDR3 region has the DNA TGTGCCAGCGGAGACGCCGGACAGTCAAACACTGAAGCTTTCTTT.